The 5 T cell receptor beta chains given below trace back to one sample, sequenced in a study of T cell clonality in common variable immunodeficiency (dated by TCRdb to the mid-2010s). Library preparation used the immunoSEQ multiplex PCR assay. TCRdb took over this immuneACCESS table, retaining in-frame rearrangements with V and J assigned. Such tables are incomplete; in checked studies, under half of the missing clones stem from an unresolved V gene, and the remainder is unexplained. With roughly 55,000 clones recorded, this sample contains no clone counted only once. Roughly 5.9% of the sample rests with the top ten. The sequenced sample was peripheral blood mononuclear cells. The receptors were sampled from a person aged 18 to 75 in good health.

Ten or more counts support this clone. The read finishes 3 residues shy of the CDR3 end, and the germline J gene is used to complete it. This chain uses TRBV6-2 or TRBV6-3 with TRBJ2-2, with TRBD2 matching 7 bases. The CDR3 loop spans 17 amino acids. The germline V gene encodes CDR1 MNHEY and CDR2 SVGEGT. The V segment lost 5 bases and the J segment 6 bases; nucleotides outside the gene matches: 15. The sequenced CDR3 bases are TGTGCCAGCAGTCCCCTCCCGGGACTATTTGGTTCCGGGGAG. Its translation: CASSPLPGLFGSGE. The CDR3 in full is CASSPLPGLFGSGELFF.

This clone was seen many times. The read ends 3 residues early relative to the CDR3; the germline J gene fills the gap. The chain has TRBV2 and TRBJ2-1, with 11 bases matching TRBD2. The CDR3 is 16 residues long. Trimming took 6 bases from V and 0 from J; bases not matched to a gene: 4. Germline V CDR1 and CDR2: SNHLY, FYNNEI. The CDR3 reads CASSEGLADSYNEQFF. The DNA read from the CDR3 is TGTGCCAGCAGCGAGGGACTAGCGGACTCCTACAATGAG.

This clone was found a few times. The CDR3 is cut off 3 residues early in the read; its end comes from the germline J gene. The chain employs TRBV2 and TRBJ1-5, with D hard to call. The CDR3 is made up of 17 amino acids. The V gene's germline CDR1 is SNHLY and CDR2 FYNNEI. V gave up 3 bases and J gave up 1 base, with 16 bases separating them. CDR3 DNA, as far as it was read: TGTGCCAGCAGTGATCGGGCGGGCGGAATAAGCAATCAGCCC. This encodes CASSDRAGGISNQP. In full, the CDR3 is CASSDRAGGISNQPQHF.

This clone was counted many times. Read sequence stops 3 residues before the CDR3 end, and the germline J gene provides the missing end. The same CDR3 also results from other DNA sequences found in this sample. This chain joins TRBV19 and TRBJ1-1; D not resolved. CDR1 is LNHDA and CDR2 is SQIVND in the germline V gene (reference sequence). With 3 bases removed from V and 0 bases from J, the gap between germline ends came to 5 bases. This CDR3 region has 13 residues. CDR3 sequence reads: CASSISVNTEAFF. The sequenced CDR3 bases are TGTGCCAGTAGTATCAGCGTGAACACTGAA.

To note about this clone: The read terminates 3 residues before the CDR3 end, so the remaining end is supplied by the germline J gene. This sequence joins TRBV11-3 and TRBJ1-1; 8 nucleotides align to TRBD1. CDR3 length: 13 amino acids. Germline V gene sequence: CDR1 SGHNT, CDR2 YENEEA. J was trimmed by 5 bases and V by 6 bases; bases with no gene match: 5. The sequenced part of the CDR3 DNA is TGTGCCAGCAGTCAGGGGGCGCGAACTGAA. This encodes CASSQGARTE. Given in full, the CDR3 is CASSQGARTEAFF.